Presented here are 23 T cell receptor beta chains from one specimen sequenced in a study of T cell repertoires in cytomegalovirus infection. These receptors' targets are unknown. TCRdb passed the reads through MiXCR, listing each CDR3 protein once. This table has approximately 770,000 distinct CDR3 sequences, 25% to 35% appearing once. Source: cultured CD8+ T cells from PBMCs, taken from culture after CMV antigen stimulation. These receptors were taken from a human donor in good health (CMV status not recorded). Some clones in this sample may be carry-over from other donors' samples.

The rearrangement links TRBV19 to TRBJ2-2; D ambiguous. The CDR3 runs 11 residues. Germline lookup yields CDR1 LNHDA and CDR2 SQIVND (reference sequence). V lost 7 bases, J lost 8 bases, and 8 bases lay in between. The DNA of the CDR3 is TGTGCCAGTATGAAGTTGGGGGAGCTGTTTTTT. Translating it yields CASMKLGELFF.

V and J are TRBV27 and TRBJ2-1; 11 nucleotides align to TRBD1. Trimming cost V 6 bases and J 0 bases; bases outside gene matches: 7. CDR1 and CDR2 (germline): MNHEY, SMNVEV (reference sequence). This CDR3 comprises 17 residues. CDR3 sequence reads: CASRGTGGWHSYNEQFF. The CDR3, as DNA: TGTGCCAGCAGAGGGACAGGGGGTTGGCACTCCTACAATGAGCAGTTCTTC.

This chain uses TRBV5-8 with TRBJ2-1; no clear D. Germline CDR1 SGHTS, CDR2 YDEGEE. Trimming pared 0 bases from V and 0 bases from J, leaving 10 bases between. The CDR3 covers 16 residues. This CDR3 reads CASSLEGVSSYNEQFF. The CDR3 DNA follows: TGTGCCAGCAGCTTGGAGGGCGTAAGCTCCTACAATGAGCAGTTCTTC.

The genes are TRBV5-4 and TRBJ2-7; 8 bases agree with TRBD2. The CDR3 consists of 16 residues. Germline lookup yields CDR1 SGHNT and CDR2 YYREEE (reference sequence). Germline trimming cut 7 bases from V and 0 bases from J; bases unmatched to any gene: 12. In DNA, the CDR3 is TGTGCCAGCCGCGATAGCGGGGTCCCTGGCTCCTACGAGCAGTACGTC. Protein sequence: CASRDSGVPGSYEQYV.

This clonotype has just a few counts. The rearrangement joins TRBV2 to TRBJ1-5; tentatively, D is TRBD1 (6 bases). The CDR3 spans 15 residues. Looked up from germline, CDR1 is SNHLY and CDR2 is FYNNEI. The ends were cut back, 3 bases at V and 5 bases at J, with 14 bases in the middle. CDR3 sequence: CASSEADRFYQPQHF. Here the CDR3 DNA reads TGTGCCAGCAGTGAGGCAGACAGGTTTTATCAGCCCCAGCATTTT. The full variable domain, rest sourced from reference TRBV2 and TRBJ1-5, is EPEVTQTPSHQVTQMGQEVILRCVPISNHLYFYWYRQILGQKVEFLVSFYNNEISEKSEIFDDQFSVERPDGSNFTLKIRSTKLEDSAMYFCASSEADRFYQPQHFGDGTRLSIL.

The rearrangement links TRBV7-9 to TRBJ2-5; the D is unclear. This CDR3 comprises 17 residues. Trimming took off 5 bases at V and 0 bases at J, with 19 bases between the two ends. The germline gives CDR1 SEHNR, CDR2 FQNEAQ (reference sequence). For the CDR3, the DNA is TGTGCCAGCAGCCCCCCCACGGCTTCACGGTACCAAGAGACCCAGTACTTC. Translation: CASSPPTASRYQETQYF.

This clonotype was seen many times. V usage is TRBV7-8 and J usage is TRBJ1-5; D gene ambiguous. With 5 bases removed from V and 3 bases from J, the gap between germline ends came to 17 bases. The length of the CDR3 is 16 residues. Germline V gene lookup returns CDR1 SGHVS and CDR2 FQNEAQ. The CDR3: CASSPPAATFNQPQHF. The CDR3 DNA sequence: TGTGCCAGCAGCCCTCCGGCAGCCACCTTCAATCAGCCCCAGCATTTT.

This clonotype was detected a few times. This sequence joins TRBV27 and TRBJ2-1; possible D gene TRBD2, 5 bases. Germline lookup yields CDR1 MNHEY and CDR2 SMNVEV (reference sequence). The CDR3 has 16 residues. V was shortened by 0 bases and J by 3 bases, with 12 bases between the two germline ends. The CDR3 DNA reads TGTGCCAGCAGTTTATCCATGGACTTCCTCTACAATGAGCAGTTCTTC. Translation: CASSLSMDFLYNEQFF.

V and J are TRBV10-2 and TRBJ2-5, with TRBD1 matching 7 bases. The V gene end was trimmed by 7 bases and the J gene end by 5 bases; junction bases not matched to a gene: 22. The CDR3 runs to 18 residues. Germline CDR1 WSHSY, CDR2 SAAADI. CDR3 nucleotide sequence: TGCGCCAGCAAGGATTTCGAGTTGGGTCCTCCCAGGGGGGAGACCCAGTACTTC. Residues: CASKDFELGPPRGETQYF.

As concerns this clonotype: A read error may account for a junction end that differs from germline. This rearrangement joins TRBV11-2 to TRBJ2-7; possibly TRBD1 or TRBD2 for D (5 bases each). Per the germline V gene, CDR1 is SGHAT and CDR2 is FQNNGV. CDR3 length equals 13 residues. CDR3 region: CASSFGTSSEQYF. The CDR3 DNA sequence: TGTGCCAGCAGTTTCGGGACCTCCTCCGAGCAGTACTTC.

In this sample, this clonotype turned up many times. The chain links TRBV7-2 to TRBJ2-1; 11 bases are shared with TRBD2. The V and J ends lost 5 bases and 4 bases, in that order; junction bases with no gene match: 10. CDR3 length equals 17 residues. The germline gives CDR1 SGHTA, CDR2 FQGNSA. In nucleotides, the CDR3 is TGTGCCAGCAGCGAACGCAAGACTAGCGGGGAGTACAATGAGCAGTTCTTC. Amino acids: CASSERKTSGEYNEQFF. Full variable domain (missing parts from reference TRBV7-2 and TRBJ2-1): GAGVSQSPSNKVTEKGKDVELRCDPISGHTALYWYRQSLGQGLEFLIYFQGNSAPDKSGLPSDRFSAERTGGSVSTLTIQRTQQEDSAVYLCASSERKTSGEYNEQFFGPGTRLTVL.

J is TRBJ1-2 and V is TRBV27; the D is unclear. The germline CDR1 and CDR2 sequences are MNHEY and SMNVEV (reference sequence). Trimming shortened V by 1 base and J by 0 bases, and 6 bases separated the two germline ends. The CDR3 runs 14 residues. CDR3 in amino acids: CASSLYGANYGYTF. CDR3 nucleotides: TGTGCCAGCAGTTTATACGGGGCTAACTATGGCTACACCTTC.

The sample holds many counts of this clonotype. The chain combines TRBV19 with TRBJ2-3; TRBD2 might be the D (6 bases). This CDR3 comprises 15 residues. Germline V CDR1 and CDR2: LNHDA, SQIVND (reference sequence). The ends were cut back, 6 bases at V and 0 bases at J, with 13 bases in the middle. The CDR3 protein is CASSMEGASTDTQYF. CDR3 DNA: TGTGCCAGTAGCATGGAGGGTGCTAGCACAGATACGCAGTATTTT. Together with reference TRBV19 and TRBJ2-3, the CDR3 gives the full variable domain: DGGITQSPKYLFRKEGQNVTLSCEQNLNHDAMYWYRQDPGQGLRLIYYSQIVNDFQKGDIAEGYSVSREKKESFPLTVTSAQKNPTAFYLCASSMEGASTDTQYFGPGTRLTVL.

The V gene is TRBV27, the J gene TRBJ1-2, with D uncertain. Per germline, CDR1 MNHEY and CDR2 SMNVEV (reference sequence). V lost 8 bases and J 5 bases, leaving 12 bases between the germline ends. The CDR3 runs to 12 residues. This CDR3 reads CASGGLAYGYTF. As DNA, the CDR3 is TGTGCCAGCGGTGGACTAGCATATGGCTACACCTTC.

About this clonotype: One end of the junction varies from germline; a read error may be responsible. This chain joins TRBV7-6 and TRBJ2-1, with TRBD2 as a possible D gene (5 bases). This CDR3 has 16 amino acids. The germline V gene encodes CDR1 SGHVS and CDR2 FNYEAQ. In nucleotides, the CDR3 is TGTGCCAGCCGCTTAGGGTCCGGCGGGCCGAACAATGAGCAGTTCTTC. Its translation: CASRLGSGGPNNEQFF.

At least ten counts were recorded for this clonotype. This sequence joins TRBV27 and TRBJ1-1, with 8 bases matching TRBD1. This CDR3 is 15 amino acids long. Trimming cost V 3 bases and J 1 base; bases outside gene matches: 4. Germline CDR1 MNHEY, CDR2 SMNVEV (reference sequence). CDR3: CASSLGTGPNTEAFF. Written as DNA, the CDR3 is TGTGCCAGCAGTTTGGGGACAGGCCCGAACACTGAAGCTTTCTTT.

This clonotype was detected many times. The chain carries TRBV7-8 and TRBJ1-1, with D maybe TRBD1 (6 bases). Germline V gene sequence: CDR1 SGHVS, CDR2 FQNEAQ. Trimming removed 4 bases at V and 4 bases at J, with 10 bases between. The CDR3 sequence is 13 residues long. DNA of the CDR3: TGTGCCAGCAGCTCAACAGGGTTCACTGAAGCTTTCTTT. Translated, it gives CASSSTGFTEAFF.

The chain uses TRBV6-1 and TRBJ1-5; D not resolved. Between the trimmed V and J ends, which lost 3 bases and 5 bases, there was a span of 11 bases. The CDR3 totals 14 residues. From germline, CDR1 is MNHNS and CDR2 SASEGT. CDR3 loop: CASSDSRGHQPQHF. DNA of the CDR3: TGTGCCAGCAGTGACTCCCGGGGTCATCAGCCCCAGCATTTT.

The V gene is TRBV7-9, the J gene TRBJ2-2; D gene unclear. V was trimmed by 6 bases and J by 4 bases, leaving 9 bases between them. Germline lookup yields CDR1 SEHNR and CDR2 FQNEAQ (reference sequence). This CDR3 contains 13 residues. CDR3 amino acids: CASRAVFTGELFF. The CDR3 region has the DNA TGTGCCAGCAGGGCAGTCTTCACCGGGGAGCTGTTTTTT.

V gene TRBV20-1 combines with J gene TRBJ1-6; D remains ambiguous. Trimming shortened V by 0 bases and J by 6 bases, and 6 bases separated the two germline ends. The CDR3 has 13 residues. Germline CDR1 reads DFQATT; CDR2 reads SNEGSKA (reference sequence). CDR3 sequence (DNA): TGCAGTGCTAGAGATCGAAGTAATTCACCCCTCCACTTT. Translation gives CSARDRSNSPLHF.

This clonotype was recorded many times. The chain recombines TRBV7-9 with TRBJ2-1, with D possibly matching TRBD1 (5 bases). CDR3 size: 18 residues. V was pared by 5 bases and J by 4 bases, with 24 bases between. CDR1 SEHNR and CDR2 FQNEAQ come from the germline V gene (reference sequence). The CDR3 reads CASSLVSRRVQIYNEQFF. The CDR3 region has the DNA TGTGCCAGCAGCCTTGTAAGTCGCAGGGTCCAAATTTACAATGAGCAGTTCTTC.

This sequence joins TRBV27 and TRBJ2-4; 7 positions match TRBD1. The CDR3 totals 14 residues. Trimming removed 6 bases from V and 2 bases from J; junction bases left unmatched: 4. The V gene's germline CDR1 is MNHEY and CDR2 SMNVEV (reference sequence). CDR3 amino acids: CASSRGQSKNIQYF. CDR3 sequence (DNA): TGTGCCAGCAGCCGGGGACAGTCCAAAAACATTCAGTACTTC.

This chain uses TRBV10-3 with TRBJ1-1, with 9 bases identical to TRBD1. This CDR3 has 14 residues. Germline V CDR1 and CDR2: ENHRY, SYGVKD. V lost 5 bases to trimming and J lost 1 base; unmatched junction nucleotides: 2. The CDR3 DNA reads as TGTGCCATCAGTCCGGGACAGGGGAACACTGAAGCTTTCTTT. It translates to CAISPGQGNTEAFF.